The source of this T cell receptor (beta chain) is a study of cytomegalovirus exposure and HLA in healthy donors. Study in general: Out of approximately 170 million T cells, an earlier analysis found fewer than 140 million unique TCR beta sequences in total.

In the PCR, 60 Vbeta and 13 Jbeta primers were used. Some clones are missing from TCRdb's copy, which holds only in-frame ones; the method was immunoSEQ multiplex PCR. The repertoire holds approximately 170,000 clones, roughly 65% seen once, with 4% to 5% in the top ten. Points on this clone: As yet, its antigen is unknown.

Study-wide findings and caveats: In an earlier analysis, productive rearrangement rates for most beta V segments clustered near 87% or 30%.

Sequencing used PBMCs. The receptor was derived from a man between 18 and 29 years old in good health and CMV-seropositive.

Written as DNA, the CDR3 is TGTGCCAGCAGCCCCCTACAGGGGTATGGCTACACCTTC. Its protein is CASSPLQGYGYTF. The chain carries TRBV5-4 and TRBJ1-2; TRBD1 aligns across 7 bases. With V trimmed by 4 bases and J by 5 bases, 5 bases remained unmatched. The CDR3 is 13 amino acids. Germline CDR1 and CDR2: SGHNT and YYREEE (reference sequence).